These 19 T cell receptor beta chains share one sample of origin, sequenced in a study of blood T cell repertoires in COVID-19. The data were produced by immunoSEQ multiplex PCR, yet TCRdb's version contains in-frame clones alone and is incomplete. The sample has under 450,000 clones; more than 75% are singletons. Sequencing input: PBMCs or T cells enriched from blood (not recorded which). Receptors originate from a man aged 25 to 40 who had recovered from COVID-19.

The V gene is TRBV4-3, the J gene TRBJ2-7, with 11 bases matching TRBD1. The CDR3 runs 15 residues. With V trimmed by 3 bases and J by 3 bases, 4 bases remained unmatched. Germline CDR1 reads LGHNA; CDR2 reads YSLEER. The DNA for the CDR3 is TGCGCCAGCAGCCATTCCGGGACAGGGGGCTACGAGCAGTACTTC. This gives the protein CASSHSGTGGYEQYF.

The chain employs TRBV11-2 and TRBJ1-2; 7 nucleotides align to TRBD1. Per germline, CDR1 SGHAT and CDR2 FQNNGV. This CDR3 spans 16 amino acids. Trimming cost V 1 base and J 4 bases; bases outside gene matches: 9. CDR3 DNA: TGTGCCAGCAGCTTAGTTCAGGGGGTTCTCGGCTATGGCTACACCTTC. It yields the protein CASSLVQGVLGYGYTF.

The CDR3 loop reads CASSLGAAPYEQYF. The CDR3 bases are TGTGCCAGCAGCTTGGGAGCGGCCCCCTACGAGCAGTACTTC. The chain links TRBV5-6 to TRBJ2-7; TRBD2 might be the D (5 bases). CDR3 length: 14 amino acids. V was pared by 0 bases and J by 2 bases, with 9 bases between. Per the germline V gene, CDR1 is SGHDT and CDR2 is YYEEEE.

The DNA for the CDR3 is TGTGCCAGTAGTAATCTAGCGGGGTACCAAGAGACCCAGTACTTC. Its translation is CASSNLAGYQETQYF. The chain links TRBV19 to TRBJ2-5; TRBD2 matches 9 bases. This CDR3 contains 15 residues. J lost 0 bases, V lost 4 bases, and 3 bases had no gene match. Germline values: CDR1 LNHDA, CDR2 SQIVND (reference sequence).

This clone was counted between two and nine times. This rearrangement joins TRBV10-1 to TRBJ1-1; D not resolved. The CDR3 totals 13 residues. Trimming removed 5 bases from V and 0 bases from J, with 7 bases in between. Germline V lookup: CDR1 WNHNN, CDR2 SYGVQD (reference sequence). This CDR3 is CASSHNMNTEAFF. The DNA of the CDR3 is TGCGCCAGCAGTCATAACATGAACACTGAAGCTTTCTTT.

The chain carries TRBV4-1 and TRBJ1-4; D possibly corresponds to TRBD1 (5 bases). In germline, CDR1 is MGHRA, CDR2 YSYEKL. This CDR3 is built from 18 residues. Trimming shortened V by 0 bases and J by 7 bases, and 21 bases separated the two germline ends. The CDR3: CASSQDFRGSGRGEKLFF. CDR3 coding DNA: TGCGCCAGCAGCCAAGATTTCCGGGGGTCCGGACGCGGTGAAAAACTGTTTTTT.

The rearrangement joins TRBV4-2 to TRBJ2-1; 11 bases line up with TRBD2. The CDR3 contains 16 residues. The germline gives CDR1 LGHNA, CDR2 YNFKEQ. With V trimmed by 4 bases and J by 7 bases, 9 bases remained unmatched. The CDR3 sequence is CASSPLTSGVGNEQFF. Written as DNA, the CDR3 is TGTGCCAGCAGCCCACTGACTAGCGGGGTTGGGAATGAGCAGTTCTTC.

This chain connects TRBV3-1 (or the pseudogene TRBV3-2) to TRBJ2-7; D remains ambiguous. The germline V gene encodes CDR1 LGHDT and CDR2 YNNKEL (reference sequence). The V end lost 2 bases, the J end lost 1 base, and 9 bases lay between the germline ends. There are 14 residues in the CDR3. CDR3: CASSQKTPSYEQYF. CDR3 coding DNA: TGTGCCAGCAGCCAAAAGACTCCTTCCTACGAGCAGTACTTC.

The chain carries TRBV19 and TRBJ1-5; maybe TRBD1 (6 bases). The length of the CDR3 is 15 residues. Trimming took off 2 bases at V and 6 bases at J, with 14 bases between the two ends. Per germline, CDR1 LNHDA and CDR2 SQIVND (reference sequence). CDR3 bases: TGTGCCAGTAGTATATCGAACAGGGTGGGTCAGCCCCAGCATTTT. Its translation: CASSISNRVGQPQHF.

The count of this clone is one. The chain combines TRBV12-5 with TRBJ2-7, with 8 bases matching TRBD1. CDR1 is LGHNT and CDR2 is FRNRAP in the germline V gene. J gave up 5 bases and V 5 bases, and 8 bases lay outside the gene matches. The CDR3 spans 14 residues. The CDR3 protein is CASGRVDRGHEQYF. As DNA, the CDR3 is TGTGCTAGTGGTCGGGTAGACAGGGGCCACGAGCAGTACTTC.

The chain links TRBV7-9 to TRBJ2-7; D perhaps matches TRBD1 (6 bases). The CDR3 totals 14 residues. Deletions cut 1 base from V and 0 bases from J, with 7 bases between. CDR1 SEHNR and CDR2 FQNEAQ come from the germline V gene (reference sequence). In nucleotides, the CDR3 is TGTGCCAGCAGCTTAGAGGGGGACTCCTACGAGCAGTACTTC. It is translated as CASSLEGDSYEQYF.

This chain uses TRBV9 with TRBJ1-2; D perhaps matches TRBD1 (5 bases). The CDR3 loop spans 14 amino acids. CDR1 SGDLS and CDR2 YYNGEE come from the germline V gene. The V end was cut by 4 bases, the J end by 5 bases, with 15 bases between. The CDR3 spells CASSPSGGEYGYTF. Here the CDR3 DNA reads TGTGCCAGCAGCCCCAGCGGAGGGGAGTATGGCTACACCTTC.

The gene calls are TRBV6-6 and TRBJ1-1; the match to TRBD1 covers 8 bases. CDR1 is MNHNY, CDR2 SVGAGI, per germline (reference sequence). This CDR3 spans 14 amino acids. Trimming at V came to 2 bases and at J to 6 bases, leaving 5 bases not matched to a gene. CDR3 sequence (DNA): TGTGCCAGCAGTTACGACGGGACAGGCCCTGAAGCTTTCTTT. It yields the protein CASSYDGTGPEAFF.

Details on this clone: Other DNA sequences from this sample encode an identical CDR3 as well. This rearrangement joins TRBV6-5 to TRBJ1-5; D is unclear. Germline CDR1 MNHEY, CDR2 SVGAGI. This CDR3 spans 13 amino acids. Trimming removed 0 bases from V and 6 bases from J, with 6 bases in between. CDR3 DNA: TGTGCCAGCAGTTACTCGTCCGGTCAGCCCCAGCATTTT. Protein: CASSYSSGQPQHF.

The chain couples TRBV9 to TRBJ2-2; D is unclear. From germline, CDR1 is SGDLS and CDR2 YYNGEE. The V gene lost 6 bases and the J gene lost 6 bases, with 18 bases spanning the gap. The CDR3 length is 15 residues. This CDR3 reads CASTPDTIPAGELFF. The CDR3, as DNA: TGTGCCAGCACCCCCGACACCATTCCCGCCGGGGAGCTGTTTTTT.

This clone was counted a single time. V gene TRBV9 combines with J gene TRBJ2-5, with 9 bases identical to TRBD2. Germline-derived CDR1 and CDR2 are SGDLS and YYNGEE. The CDR3 runs to 16 residues. The V segment lost 4 bases and the J segment 6 bases; nucleotides outside the gene matches: 13. The CDR3 nucleotides are TGTGCCAGCAGCCCCGGGGTAGCGGGGGCTCAAAAGACCCAGTACTTC. It is translated as CASSPGVAGAQKTQYF.

The chain recombines TRBV19 with TRBJ1-1; D perhaps matches TRBD1 (5 bases). This CDR3 comprises 14 residues. Trimming stripped 4 bases from V and 1 base from J, with 10 bases between. Per the germline V gene, CDR1 is LNHDA and CDR2 is SQIVND (reference sequence). CDR3 region: CASSTGLKNTEAFF. As DNA, the CDR3 is TGTGCCAGTAGTACGGGACTGAAGAACACTGAAGCTTTCTTT.

The chain couples TRBV18 to TRBJ1-5; unclear D gene. The CDR3 runs 13 residues. From germline, CDR1 is KGHSH and CDR2 LQKENI. Trimming left V 2 bases short and J 7 bases short, with 9 bases between. The CDR3, as DNA: TGTGCCAGCTCACCAGGGGAGCAGCAGCCCCAGCATTTT. Protein product: CASSPGEQQPQHF.

The rearrangement uses TRBV3-1 (or the pseudogene TRBV3-2) and TRBJ2-5; 7 bases fit TRBD2. CDR3 size: 13 residues. V was clipped by 0 bases and J by 5 bases; unmatched bases: 0. The V gene's germline CDR1 is LGHDT and CDR2 YNNKEL (reference sequence). CDR3: CASSQDGGETQYF. The DNA of the CDR3 is TGTGCCAGCAGCCAAGACGGGGGGGAGACCCAGTACTTC.